This TCR beta chain was retrieved from a study of T cells in Graves' hyperthyroidism and ophthalmopathy. Study at large: At initial diagnosis, before any treatment had begun, peripheral blood was obtained.

At least ten counts were recorded for this clonotype. Recently diagnosed hyperthyroidism of less than 2 months' duration affected patients aged 18 to 65. Clinical symptoms, serum thyroxine and TRAb, thyroid ultrasound and orbital computed tomography were used for the diagnoses. The CDR3 loop spans 14 amino acids. Germline lookup yields CDR1 SGHTA and CDR2 FQGNSA. Trimming removed 0 bases from V and 2 bases from J, with 8 bases in between. Using RNA transcripts as the source, TCR beta CDR3 regions were amplified. A set of HTBI primers served as the primers for a first-round RT-PCR of the TCR CDR3. Via MiXCR, TCRdb re-called the multiplex PCR reads, giving one row per CDR3 protein. The sample includes around 300,000 distinct CDR3 sequences, about 14% of them seen just once.

Sequenced: blood. The chain combines TRBV7-2 with TRBJ2-7; D gene unclear. This TCR came from a woman in her 30s with Graves' hyperthyroidism. The CDR3 is CASSLALGAYEQYF. The CDR3 region has the DNA TGTGCCAGCAGCTTAGCGTTGGGCGCCTACGAGCAGTACTTC.